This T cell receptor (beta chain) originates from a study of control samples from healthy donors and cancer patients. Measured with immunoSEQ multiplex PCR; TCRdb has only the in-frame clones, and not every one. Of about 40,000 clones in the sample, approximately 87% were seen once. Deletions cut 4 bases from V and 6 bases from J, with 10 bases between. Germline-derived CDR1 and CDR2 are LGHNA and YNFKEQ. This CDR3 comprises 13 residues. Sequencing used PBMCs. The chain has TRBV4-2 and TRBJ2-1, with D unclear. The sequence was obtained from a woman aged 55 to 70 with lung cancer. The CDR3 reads CASSPAARNEQFF. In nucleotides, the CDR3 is TGTGCCAGCAGCCCCGCTGCTCGCAATGAGCAGTTCTTC.